These 31 T cell receptor beta chains were sequenced from one sample in a study of CD8 T cells in ankylosing spondylitis (dated by TCRdb to 2017 to 2019). Preparation of the library involved 5' RACE. TCRdb shows the sequencer as Illumina HiSeq 2500. The raw public reads went through TCRdb reprocessing: fastp at Q25, MiXCR clone calling, in-frame beta chains kept. Every CDR3 protein is listed once, alongside the most common genes and DNA of its rows. For this sample the table gives 85,000 to 100,000 distinct CDR3 sequences, of which around 10% were detected only once. The ten largest clonotypes hold 4.5% to 5.5% of the sample. The sequencing input was blood, either unsorted or a sorted T cell fraction (not recorded which). The receptors shown here come from a male donor with ankylosing spondylitis or in good health (not recorded which).

This clonotype has just one count. The V gene is TRBV7-3, the J gene TRBJ2-2; D possibly corresponds to TRBD2 (6 bases). V was cut by 7 bases and J by 7 bases, with 22 bases left in between. Germline CDR1 and CDR2: SGHTA and FQGTGA. CDR3 length equals 16 residues. The CDR3 nucleotides read TGTGCCAGCATCCCGGGACTCCCCCCTTGGTACGGGGAGCTGTTTTTT. Translation gives CASIPGLPPWYGELFF.

This clonotype occurred many times. The chain carries TRBV7-2 and TRBJ2-5; D unclear. The CDR3 is 14 amino acids. CDR1 SGHTA and CDR2 FQGNSA come from the germline V gene. V lost 3 bases and J lost 5, with 13 bases in between. CDR3 sequence: CASSLRNKWETQYF. In nucleotides, the CDR3 is TGTGCCAGCAGCTTGAGAAACAAATGGGAGACCCAGTACTTC.

This clonotype was observed at least ten times. The genes are TRBV5-1 and TRBJ2-7; TRBD1 agrees at 8 bases. CDR3 length equals 14 residues. Looked up from germline, CDR1 is SGHRS and CDR2 is YFSETQ. The junction had 9 bases not matched to a gene; V was cut back by 4 bases and J by 6 bases. CDR3 bases: TGCGCCAGCAGCCTACACCGGACAGGGCGCGAGCAGTACTTC. Translated, it gives CASSLHRTGREQYF.

This clonotype was counted at least ten times. The chain employs TRBV28 and TRBJ2-3; TRBD2 agrees at 7 bases. Germline values: CDR1 MDHEN, CDR2 SYDVKM. There are 15 residues in the CDR3. The V and J ends lost 2 bases and 6 bases, in that order; junction bases with no gene match: 8. CDR3 bases: TGTGCCAGCAGTTTAGGGGGAGGGGCCAGGGATACGCAGTATTTT. This gives the protein CASSLGGGARDTQYF.

This clonotype was seen a handful of times. This chain joins TRBV18 and TRBJ1-1, with no clear D. The CDR3 is made up of 12 amino acids. V was clipped by 6 bases and J by 4 bases, with 9 bases between them. Germline values: CDR1 KGHSH, CDR2 LQKENI. The CDR3 here is CASSVYRTEAFF. The CDR3 region has the DNA TGTGCCAGCTCGGTTTACCGCACTGAAGCTTTCTTT.

There are many counts of this clonotype. V gene TRBV5-1 combines with J gene TRBJ2-1; D is unresolved. Trimming took 2 bases from V and 0 from J, leaving 9 bases between them. Germline CDR1 is SGHRS and CDR2 is YFSETQ. This CDR3 has 15 amino acids. CDR3 nucleotide sequence: TGCGCCAGCAGCTTCTATGGGAACTCCTACAATGAGCAGTTCTTC. It encodes CASSFYGNSYNEQFF.

This clonotype was detected ten times or more. The genes are TRBV7-3 and TRBJ2-5; D is unclear. The CDR3 is 15 amino acids. Germline-derived CDR1 and CDR2 are SGHTA and FQGTGA. V was trimmed by 1 base and J by 3 bases, leaving 12 bases between them. Here the CDR3 reads CASSLRPDQKETQYF. CDR3 sequence (DNA): TGTGCCAGCAGCTTAAGACCAGACCAAAAAGAGACCCAGTACTTC.

The V and J genes are TRBV5-4 and TRBJ2-2; D is ambiguous. Germline V gene sequence: CDR1 SGHNT, CDR2 YYREEE (reference sequence). Trimming pared 3 bases from V and 2 bases from J, leaving 20 bases between. CDR3 length: 18 residues. The CDR3 bases are TGTGCCAGCAGCTCTGGCCGGCTGGCGGAAAGAAACACCGGGGAGCTGTTTTTT. Protein: CASSSGRLAERNTGELFF. The variable domain in full, with the rest retrieved from reference TRBV5-4 and TRBJ2-2, is ETGVTQSPTHLIKTRGQQVTLRCSSQSGHNTVSWYQQALGQGPQFIFQYYREEENGRGNFPPRFSGLQFPNYSSELNVNALELDDSALYLCASSSGRLAERNTGELFFGEGSRLTVL.

This clonotype was found many times. The chain couples TRBV9 to TRBJ1-2; D uncertain. V was cut by 2 bases and J by 0 bases, with 11 bases left in between. The CDR3 sequence is 15 residues long. CDR1 is SGDLS, CDR2 YYNGEE, per germline. CDR3 amino acids: CASSVQSAANYGYTF. The CDR3 DNA follows: TGTGCCAGCAGCGTTCAGTCAGCAGCTAACTATGGCTACACCTTC.

The rearrangement joins TRBV5-1 to TRBJ2-7, with a tentative D call TRBD1 (6 bases). CDR1 is SGHRS, CDR2 YFSETQ, per germline. This CDR3 contains 14 residues. V lost 3 bases, J lost 4 bases, and 14 bases lay in between. The CDR3 DNA reads as TGCGCCAGCAGCTACACCGGGACACCATACGAGCAGTACTTC. Protein product: CASSYTGTPYEQYF. Supplemented by reference TRBV5-1 and TRBJ2-7, the full variable domain reads KAGVTQTPRYLIKTRGQQVTLSCSPISGHRSVSWYQQTPGQGLQFLFEYFSETQRNKGNFPGRFSGRQFSNSRSEMNVSTLELGDSALYLCASSYTGTPYEQYFGPGTRLTVT.

This clonotype was seen repeatedly, ten times or more. This chain links TRBV5-1 with TRBJ2-2; the match to TRBD1 covers 11 bases. There are 15 residues in the CDR3. Per germline, CDR1 SGHRS and CDR2 YFSETQ. The V gene end was trimmed by 4 bases and the J gene end by 4 bases; junction bases not matched to a gene: 3. CDR3 region: CASSPGTGGTGELFF. Here the CDR3 DNA reads TGCGCCAGCAGCCCCGGGACAGGGGGCACCGGGGAGCTGTTTTTT.

This clonotype was seen only a few times. The chain combines TRBV20-1 with TRBJ2-7; D is undetermined. V was clipped by 0 bases and J by 1 base, with 7 bases between them. There are 13 residues in the CDR3. Germline V CDR1 and CDR2: DFQATT, SNEGSKA (reference sequence). DNA for the CDR3: TGCAGTGCTAGAGATATGAGTTCCTACGAGCAGTACTTC. The encoded protein is CSARDMSSYEQYF.

This clonotype was detected ten times or more. The rearrangement links TRBV20-1 to TRBJ1-1; a possible D gene is TRBD1 (5 bases). This CDR3 has 13 amino acids. V was pared by 5 bases and J by 2 bases, with 12 bases between. Germline CDR1 is DFQATT and CDR2 is SNEGSKA (reference sequence). Written as DNA, the CDR3 is TGCAGTGCTCCCATGAGGGGTAACACTGAAGCTTTCTTT. It translates to CSAPMRGNTEAFF.

This clonotype came up many times. In nucleotides, the CDR3 is TGTGCCAGCGGGTTACAGGAGTCCACTGAAGCTTTCTTT. Its translation: CASGLQESTEAFF. This sequence joins TRBV7-3 and TRBJ1-1; D might be TRBD1 (5 bases). Germline lookup yields CDR1 SGHTA and CDR2 FQGTGA. The CDR3 is 13 residues long. V was pared by 8 bases and J by 4 bases, with 14 bases between.

Ten or more counts support this clonotype. J is TRBJ2-7 and V is TRBV11-1, with 9 bases aligning to TRBD1. Germline-derived CDR1 and CDR2 are SGHAT and FQDESV (reference sequence). The J segment lost 5 bases and the V segment lost 5 bases, leaving 4 bases of the junction unmatched. The CDR3 is 13 residues long. The CDR3 region is CASSRTGGNEQYF. The CDR3 DNA is TGTGCCAGCAGCCGAACAGGGGGCAACGAGCAGTACTTC.

This clonotype occurred many times. The J gene is TRBJ2-2, the V gene TRBV7-2, with D possibly TRBD2 on 6 matching bases. Germline assignment: CDR1 SGHTA and CDR2 FQGNSA. The CDR3 loop spans 11 amino acids. The germline V and J ends were trimmed by 8 bases and 7 bases, with 8 bases remaining between them. This chain's CDR3 is CASGEVGELFF. The DNA of the CDR3 is TGTGCCAGCGGGGAGGTCGGGGAGCTGTTTTTT.

This clonotype showed up many times. The J gene is TRBJ2-3, the V gene TRBV29-1; maybe TRBD1 (6 bases). V lost 4 bases and J lost 2, with 19 bases in between. The CDR3 is made up of 16 amino acids. Germline V gives CDR1 SQVTM, CDR2 ANQGSEA. The DNA of the CDR3 is TGCAGCGTTGGGGGATTTTCGGGACACACCACAGATACGCAGTATTTT. Protein: CSVGGFSGHTTDTQYF.

There are a few counts of this clonotype. V gene TRBV11-2 combines with J gene TRBJ1-4; the D gene is possibly TRBD1 (6 bases). The CDR3 has 15 residues. V was trimmed by 1 base and J by 6 bases, leaving 12 bases between them. Germline V gene lookup returns CDR1 SGHAT and CDR2 FQNNGV. The CDR3 region has the DNA TGTGCCAGCAGCTTAGCTCCGGGGGCGGATGAAAAACTGTTTTTT. Translated, it gives CASSLAPGADEKLFF.

In this sample, this clonotype turned up many times. The gene calls are TRBV15 and TRBJ1-1; D unclear. Trimming stripped 0 bases from V and 4 bases from J, with 12 bases between. From germline, CDR1 is LNHNV and CDR2 YYDKDF (reference sequence). This CDR3 contains 15 residues. The CDR3 loop reads CATSRDRGFGTEAFF. CDR3 nucleotides: TGTGCCACCAGCAGAGATAGAGGGTTTGGCACTGAAGCTTTCTTT.

The table lists this clonotype with many counts. This sequence joins TRBV30 and TRBJ2-1; 9 bases are a match to TRBD2. This CDR3 comprises 14 residues. Germline trimming cut 4 bases from V and 2 bases from J; bases unmatched to any gene: 3. Germline V CDR1 and CDR2: GTSNPN, SVGIG (reference sequence). CDR3 sequence reads: CAWNSGGTYNEQFF. The CDR3 DNA reads as TGTGCCTGGAACAGCGGGGGGACCTACAATGAGCAGTTCTTC.

The V gene is TRBV2, the J gene TRBJ1-1, with D perhaps TRBD1 (5 bases). The CDR3 contains 16 residues. Trimming removed 3 bases at V and 0 bases at J, with 14 bases between. CDR1 is SNHLY, CDR2 FYNNEI, per germline. CDR3 sequence (DNA): TGTGCCAGCAGTGAGTCCCGGACGGGACTGAACACTGAAGCTTTCTTT. Translation gives CASSESRTGLNTEAFF.

The sample holds many counts of this clonotype. The gene calls are TRBV20-1 and TRBJ2-3; possible D gene TRBD2, 7 bases. This CDR3 spans 14 amino acids. Looked up from germline, CDR1 is DFQATT and CDR2 is SNEGSKA (reference sequence). This CDR3 is CSHRTPGGPDTQYF. The DNA of the CDR3 is TGCAGCCACCGGACCCCGGGGGGCCCAGATACGCAGTATTTT.

This clonotype was picked up many times. Here the CDR3 reads CASSQVNRGDFTDTQYF. The CDR3 DNA follows: TGTGCCAGCAGCCAAGTCAACAGGGGCGATTTCACAGATACGCAGTATTTT. The J gene is TRBJ2-3, the V gene TRBV3-1; 7 bases match TRBD1. The V gene's germline CDR1 is LGHDT and CDR2 YNNKEL (reference sequence). There are 17 residues in the CDR3. V was clipped by 1 base and J by 2 bases; unmatched bases: 9.

This clonotype was detected many times. The chain combines TRBV6-1 with TRBJ2-1, with TRBD2 as a possible D gene (7 bases). V lost 6 bases to trimming and J lost 8 bases, with 20 bases between them. CDR1 and CDR2 from the germline V gene are MNHNS and SASEGT. The CDR3 length is 15 residues. CDR3 DNA: TGTGCCAGCAGCTGGAGGGGGGGCCGAGAGGATGAGCAGTTCTTC. It yields the protein CASSWRGGREDEQFF.

This clonotype came up many times. The rearrangement links TRBV6-6 to TRBJ1-5; D remains ambiguous. Germline lookup yields CDR1 MNHNY and CDR2 SVGAGI (reference sequence). The CDR3 is 16 amino acids. V lost 0 bases, J lost 5 bases, and 14 bases lay in between. CDR3 nucleotide sequence: TGTGCCAGCAGTTACTCGCCGACCGCAAGCCATCAGCCCCAGCATTTT. Residues: CASSYSPTASHQPQHF.

The chain recombines TRBV7-2 with TRBJ1-2, with D possibly matching TRBD1 (6 bases). This CDR3 spans 16 amino acids. The V and J ends lost 7 bases and 8 bases respectively, with 26 bases between them. Germline V gene sequence: CDR1 SGHTA, CDR2 FQGNSA. The CDR3 protein is CASTVRGGEGGRGYTF. CDR3 nucleotide sequence: TGTGCCAGCACCGTACGGGGGGGCGAGGGAGGTCGCGGCTACACCTTC. Variable domain in full (rest from reference TRBV7-2 and TRBJ1-2): GAGVSQSPSNKVTEKGKDVELRCDPISGHTALYWYRQSLGQGLEFLIYFQGNSAPDKSGLPSDRFSAERTGGSVSTLTIQRTQQEDSAVYLCASTVRGGEGGRGYTFGSGTRLTVV.

This clonotype was picked up many times. This chain connects TRBV6-5 to TRBJ1-5; no firm D call. The CDR3 runs 15 residues. Germline loops: CDR1 MNHEY, CDR2 SVGAGI. The V gene lost 6 bases and the J gene lost 6 bases, with 18 bases spanning the gap. CDR3 sequence (DNA): TGTGCCAGCAGGTACCGTCTGGAACCGAGTCAGCCCCAGCATTTT. Amino acid sequence: CASRYRLEPSQPQHF.

CDR3 sequence: CASSRWDSAYEQYF. The CDR3 bases are TGTGCCAGCAGCCGTTGGGACAGCGCCTACGAGCAGTACTTC. The chain employs TRBV7-9 and TRBJ2-7; 7 nucleotides match TRBD1. Germline CDR1 SEHNR, CDR2 FQNEAQ (reference sequence). The V and J ends lost 5 bases and 2 bases, in that order; junction bases with no gene match: 6. The length of the CDR3 is 14 residues.

The sample holds many counts of this clonotype. V gene TRBV14 combines with J gene TRBJ2-2, with a tentative D call TRBD1 (5 bases). The CDR3 sequence is 14 residues long. Germline V gene data show CDR1 as SGHDN and CDR2 as FVKESK. V was cut by 0 bases and J by 5 bases, with 7 bases left in between. Here the CDR3 reads CASSQEGRTGELFF. The CDR3 coding sequence is TGTGCCAGCAGCCAAGAGGGGCGGACCGGGGAGCTGTTTTTT. The whole variable domain, filled in from reference TRBV14 and TRBJ2-2, reads EAGVTQFPSHSVIEKGQTVTLRCDPISGHDNLYWYRRVMGKEIKFLLHFVKESKQDESGMPNNRFLAERTGGTYSTLKVQPAELEDSGVYFCASSQEGRTGELFFGEGSRLTVL.

At least ten counts were recorded for this clonotype. The rearrangement joins TRBV5-1 to TRBJ2-5; D is uncertain. Trimming took 0 bases from V and 7 from J, leaving 7 bases between them. Germline CDR1 SGHRS, CDR2 YFSETQ. CDR3 size: 12 residues. The CDR3 sequence is CASSLERRTQYF. DNA for the CDR3: TGCGCCAGCAGCTTGGAAAGGAGGACCCAGTACTTC.

This clonotype was recorded many times. This CDR3 is CASSLIGANEQFF. CDR3 in DNA: TGTGCCAGCAGCTTAATTGGCGCCAATGAGCAGTTCTTC. The chain couples TRBV7-3 to TRBJ2-1; unclear D gene. Per the germline V gene, CDR1 is SGHTA and CDR2 is FQGTGA. Trimming cost V 1 base and J 6 bases, with 7 bases left between them. CDR3 length: 13 amino acids.